Presented here are 18 T cell receptor beta chains from one specimen sequenced in a study of blood T cell repertoires in COVID-19. Assay: immunoSEQ multiplex PCR; the TCRdb copy retains only in-frame clones and omits some. The repertoire consists of about 310,000 clones, with almost 90% occurring once and the leading ten covering 2.9%. Specimen: peripheral blood. The receptors come from a woman aged 25 to 45 with COVID-19, enrolled during active disease.

V gene TRBV30 combines with J gene TRBJ1-2; D is ambiguous. V was clipped by 0 bases and J by 8 bases, with 16 bases between them. The CDR3 is 14 amino acids. Germline CDR1 GTSNPN, CDR2 SVGIG (reference sequence). The CDR3 reads CAWSVASWAVGYTF. In nucleotides, the CDR3 is TGTGCCTGGAGTGTAGCCTCCTGGGCCGTGGGCTACACCTTC.

This clone appeared a single time. The chain links TRBV7-6 to TRBJ2-3; maybe TRBD1 (6 bases). Trimming stripped 1 base from V and 5 bases from J, with 16 bases between. The CDR3 loop spans 16 amino acids. Germline V lookup: CDR1 SGHVS, CDR2 FNYEAQ. In DNA form, the CDR3 reads TGTGCCAGCAGCTTAGATAGCAGGGGCCGACGAGATACGCAGTATTTT. It encodes CASSLDSRGRRDTQYF.

This chain uses TRBV7-9 with TRBJ1-3; D possibly corresponds to TRBD1 (5 bases). The CDR3 is 14 amino acids. Trimming left V 6 bases short and J 0 bases short, with 9 bases between. Germline CDR1 SEHNR, CDR2 FQNEAQ (reference sequence). CDR3 coding DNA: TGTGCCAGCAGTTCGACAGACTCTGGAAACACCATATATTTT. Its translation is CASSSTDSGNTIYF. Drawing the rest from reference TRBV7-9 and TRBJ1-3, the complete variable domain is DTGVSQNPRHKITKRGQNVTFRCDPISEHNRLYWYRQTLGQGPEFLTYFQNEAQLEKSRLLSDRFSAERPKGSFSTLEIQRTEQGDSAMYLCASSSTDSGNTIYFGEGSWLTVV.

V is TRBV10-3 and J is TRBJ1-3; 11 nucleotides match TRBD1. This CDR3 comprises 16 residues. Germline V lookup: CDR1 ENHRY, CDR2 SYGVKD. V gave up 10 bases and J gave up 4 bases; unmatched junction bases: 12. DNA for the CDR3: TGTGCCACCTCAACTGGACAGGGGGCGCGGGGAAACACCATATATTTT. This translates into CATSTGQGARGNTIYF.

This chain uses TRBV4-1 with TRBJ2-7, with 8 bases lining up with TRBD1. This CDR3 has 15 amino acids. V lost 0 bases, J lost 2 bases, and 3 bases stayed unmatched. CDR1 is MGHRA, CDR2 YSYEKL, per germline. The CDR3 spells CASSQDGQGPYEQYF. The CDR3 nucleotides are TGCGCCAGCAGCCAAGACGGACAGGGCCCCTACGAGCAGTACTTC.

Remarks on this clone: This specimen includes other DNA sequences encoding the same CDR3. The chain carries TRBV30 and TRBJ1-5, with D possibly TRBD1 on 5 matching bases. Trimming removed 1 base at V and 5 bases at J, with 9 bases between. The CDR3 consists of 13 residues. Per the germline V gene, CDR1 is GTSNPN and CDR2 is SVGIG (reference sequence). Here the CDR3 DNA reads TGTGCCTGGAGTGGGGGGGGAGATCAGCCCCAGCATTTT. Translation: CAWSGGGDQPQHF.

This chain joins TRBV3-1 (or the pseudogene TRBV3-2) and TRBJ2-1; D may be TRBD1 (6 bases). Germline CDR1 LGHDT, CDR2 YNNKEL (reference sequence). The CDR3 spans 14 residues. Trimming cost V 10 bases and J 7 bases, with 20 bases left between them. The CDR3 reads CATQSGAVWNEQFF. The DNA for the CDR3 is TGTGCCACTCAATCAGGGGCGGTATGGAATGAGCAGTTCTTC.

This chain links TRBV6-1 with TRBJ2-7; the D gene is possibly TRBD2 (5 bases). CDR1 is MNHNS and CDR2 is SASEGT in the germline V gene. Trimming took off 1 base at V and 2 bases at J, with 12 bases between the two ends. This CDR3 has 15 amino acids. The CDR3 DNA follows: TGTGCCAGCAGTGAAGTTCTAGCCCGTACCTACGAGCAGTACTTC. This translates into CASSEVLARTYEQYF.

The chain combines TRBV12-3 or TRBV12-4 with TRBJ2-3; D not certain. The ends were cut back, 3 bases at V and 1 base at J, with 2 bases in the middle. This CDR3 spans 12 amino acids. The CDR3 DNA reads as TGTGCCAGCAGTTTCGGCACAGATACGCAGTATTTT. It specifies CASSFGTDTQYF.

This clone was recorded a few times. V usage is TRBV6-6 and J usage is TRBJ1-2; TRBD1 agrees at 7 bases. The germline CDR1 and CDR2 sequences are MNHNY and SVGAGI (reference sequence). J lost 5 bases, V lost 7 bases, and 7 bases had no gene match. This CDR3 comprises 13 residues. For the CDR3, the DNA is TGTGCCAGCACGGGACAGCCACAATATGGCTACACCTTC. Translated: CASTGQPQYGYTF.

The V and J genes are TRBV3-1 (or the pseudogene TRBV3-2) and TRBJ2-7; no reliable D call. The germline V gene encodes CDR1 LGHDT and CDR2 YNNKEL (reference sequence). Trimming removed 2 bases at V and 0 bases at J, with 5 bases between. CDR3 size: 13 residues. CDR3 residues: CASSQWSSYEQYF. CDR3 nucleotides: TGTGCCAGCAGCCAATGGAGCTCCTACGAGCAGTACTTC.

The V call is TRBV18, the J call TRBJ1-4; D possibly corresponds to TRBD1 (5 bases). V lost 5 bases to trimming and J lost 3 bases, with 16 bases between them. The CDR3 has 16 amino acids. Germline V gene lookup returns CDR1 KGHSH and CDR2 LQKENI. The CDR3 sequence is CASSLSRQGANEKLFF. CDR3 DNA sequence: TGTGCCAGCTCATTATCGCGGCAGGGCGCTAATGAAAAACTGTTTTTT. Looking up the rest from reference TRBV18 and TRBJ1-4 gives the full variable domain: NAGVMQNPRHLVRRRGQEARLRCSPMKGHSHVYWYRQLPEEGLKFMVYLQKENIIDESGMPKERFSAEFPKEGPSILRIQQVVRGDSAAYFCASSLSRQGANEKLFFGSGTQLSVL.

This clone was seen only a few times. Other DNA variants within this sample encode the same CDR3. The V and J genes are TRBV7-9 and TRBJ1-1; no definite D call. The CDR3 spans 12 residues. Germline-derived CDR1 and CDR2 are SEHNR and FQNEAQ (reference sequence). V lost 2 bases to trimming and J lost 3 bases, with 4 bases between them. CDR3 amino acids: CASSLSDTEAFF. For the CDR3, the DNA is TGTGCCAGCAGCTTATCAGACACTGAAGCTTTCTTT.

This chain links TRBV7-9 with TRBJ1-2; a possible D gene is TRBD1 (6 bases). The CDR3 runs to 15 residues. V shed 4 bases and J shed 6 bases, with 18 bases lying between them. The germline V gene has CDR1 SEHNR and CDR2 FQNEAQ (reference sequence). CDR3 loop: CASSYVGGPENGYTF. For the CDR3, the DNA is TGTGCCAGCAGCTACGTCGGGGGGCCGGAGAATGGCTACACCTTC.

The J gene is TRBJ2-2, the V gene TRBV9; TRBD1 matches 7 bases. The trim removed 2 bases at V and 3 bases at J, leaving 4 bases unmatched. Germline CDR1 is SGDLS and CDR2 is YYNGEE. There are 15 residues in the CDR3. This CDR3 is CASSVTGLDTGELFF. In DNA form, the CDR3 reads TGTGCCAGCAGCGTGACAGGGCTCGACACCGGGGAGCTGTTTTTT.

The chain has TRBV5-1 and TRBJ1-5; 9 bases map to TRBD1. This CDR3 spans 13 amino acids. With 4 bases clipped from V and 4 bases from J, the junction kept 0 bases outside the gene matches. The germline CDR1 and CDR2 sequences are SGHRS and YFSETQ. In DNA, the CDR3 is TGCGCCAGCAGCGGGACAGGGAATCAGCCCCAGCATTTT. Encoded protein: CASSGTGNQPQHF.

This clone appeared a single time. This chain uses TRBV5-1 with TRBJ1-2; D is undetermined. The length of the CDR3 is 14 residues. The germline gives CDR1 SGHRS, CDR2 YFSETQ. V gave up 0 bases and J gave up 0 bases, with 6 bases separating them. CDR3 bases: TGCGCCAGCAGCTTGGACGGGGCTAACTATGGCTACACCTTC. Amino acid sequence: CASSLDGANYGYTF.

The CDR3 is CASSSGRLIYNEQFF. The CDR3 nucleotides are TGTGCCAGCTCCTCCGGAAGACTTATATACAATGAGCAGTTCTTC. The J gene is TRBJ2-1, the V gene TRBV7-9, with unresolved D. CDR3 length equals 15 residues. Trimming pared 8 bases from V and 4 bases from J, leaving 18 bases between. Germline V CDR1 and CDR2: SEHNR, FQNEAQ (reference sequence).